The present T cell receptor (beta chain) was sequenced within a study of human T cells and chemical hapten exposure. Looked up from germline, CDR1 is SGHKS and CDR2 is YYEKEE (reference sequence). V was cut by 4 bases and J by 4 bases, with 18 bases left in between. The length of the CDR3 is 15 residues. TCRdb reanalysed the RACE reads using MiXCR and keeps one entry per CDR3 protein. The table includes under 65,000 distinct CDR3 sequences, about 9.4% detected once. The time point is: pre-sensitization, week 0. The treatment here: therapeutic diphenylcyclopropenone sensitization with weekly scalp DPC.

The specimen comprised whole blood, sampled in connection with sensitization to the hapten diphenylcyclopropenone (DPC). V is TRBV5-5 and J is TRBJ2-7; D might be TRBD2 (5 bases). This TCR was recovered from a woman aged 40 to 50 with alopecia areata. Some clones in this sample may be carry-over from other donors' samples. CDR3 sequence: CASSEAGISLYEQYF. The CDR3 DNA sequence: TGTGCCAGCAGCGAAGCCGGGATCTCTCTTTACGAGCAGTACTTC.